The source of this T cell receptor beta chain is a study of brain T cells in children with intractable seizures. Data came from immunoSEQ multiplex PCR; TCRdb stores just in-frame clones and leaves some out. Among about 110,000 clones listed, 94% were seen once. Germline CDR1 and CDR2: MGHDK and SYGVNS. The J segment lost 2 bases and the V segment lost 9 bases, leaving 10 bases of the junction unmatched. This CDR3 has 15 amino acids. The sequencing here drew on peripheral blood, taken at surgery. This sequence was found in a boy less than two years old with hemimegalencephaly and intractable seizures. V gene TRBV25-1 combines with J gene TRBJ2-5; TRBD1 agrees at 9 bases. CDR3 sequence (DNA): TGTGCCAGTGAAACAGGGGGCGGGGGTCAAGAGACCCAGTACTTC. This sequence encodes CASETGGGGQETQYF.